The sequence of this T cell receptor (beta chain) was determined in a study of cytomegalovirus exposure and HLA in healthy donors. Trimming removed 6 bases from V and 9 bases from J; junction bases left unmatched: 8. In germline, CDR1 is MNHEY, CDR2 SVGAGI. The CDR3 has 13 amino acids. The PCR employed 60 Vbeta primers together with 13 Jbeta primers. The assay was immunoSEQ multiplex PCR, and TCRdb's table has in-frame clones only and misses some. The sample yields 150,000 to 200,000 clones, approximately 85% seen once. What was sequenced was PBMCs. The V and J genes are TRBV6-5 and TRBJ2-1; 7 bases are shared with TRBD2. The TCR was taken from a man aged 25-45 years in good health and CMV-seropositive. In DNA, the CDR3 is TGTGCCAGCAGATGGGGGGGGAGGGTTGAGCAGTTCTTC. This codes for CASRWGGRVEQFF.